This TCR beta chain was sequenced for a study of blood T cell repertoires in COVID-19. Study overall: Acute-phase and convalescent COVID-19 samples originated in the United States, Italy and Spain. In each case, the material was cDNA or gDNA derived from T cells, B-cell-depleted T cells, or PBMCs.

Germline CDR1 and CDR2: SGHRS and YFSETQ. CDR3 length: 15 amino acids. V was pared by 0 bases and J by 5 bases, with 14 bases between. Generated by immunoSEQ multiplex PCR, the TCRdb table keeps only in-frame clones and is missing some. Among 150,000 to 200,000 clones listed, 85% to 90% were seen once. The receptor was isolated from a man between 18 and 29 years old with acute or convalescent COVID-19. The sequenced material came from peripheral blood. This chain uses TRBV5-1 with TRBJ2-5, with D possibly being TRBD2 (6 bases). The CDR3 is CASSLASGGVETQYF. Written as DNA, the CDR3 is TGCGCCAGCAGCTTGGCCTCGGGCGGGGTGGAGACCCAGTACTTC.